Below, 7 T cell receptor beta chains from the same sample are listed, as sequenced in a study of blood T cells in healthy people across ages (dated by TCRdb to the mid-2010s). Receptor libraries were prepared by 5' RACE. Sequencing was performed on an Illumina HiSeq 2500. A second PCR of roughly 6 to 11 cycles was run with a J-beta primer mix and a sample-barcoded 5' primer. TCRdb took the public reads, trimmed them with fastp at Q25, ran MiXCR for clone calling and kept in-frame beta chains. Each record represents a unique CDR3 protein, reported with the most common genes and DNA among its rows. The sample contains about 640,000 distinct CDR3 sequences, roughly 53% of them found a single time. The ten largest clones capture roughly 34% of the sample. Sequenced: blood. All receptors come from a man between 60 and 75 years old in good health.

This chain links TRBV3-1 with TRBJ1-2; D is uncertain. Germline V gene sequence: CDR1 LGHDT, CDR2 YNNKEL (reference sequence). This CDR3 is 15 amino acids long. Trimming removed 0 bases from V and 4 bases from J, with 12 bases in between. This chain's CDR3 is CASSQDLGIPYGYTF. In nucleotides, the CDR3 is TGTGCCAGCAGCCAAGATCTGGGGATCCCCTATGGCTACACCTTC.

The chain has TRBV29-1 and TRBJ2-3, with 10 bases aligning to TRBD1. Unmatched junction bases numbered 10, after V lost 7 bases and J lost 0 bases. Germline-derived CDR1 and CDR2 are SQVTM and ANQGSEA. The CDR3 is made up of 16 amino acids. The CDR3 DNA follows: TGCAGCGCTACACCCTCGACAGGGGGCAGCACAGATACGCAGTATTTT. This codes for CSATPSTGGSTDTQYF.

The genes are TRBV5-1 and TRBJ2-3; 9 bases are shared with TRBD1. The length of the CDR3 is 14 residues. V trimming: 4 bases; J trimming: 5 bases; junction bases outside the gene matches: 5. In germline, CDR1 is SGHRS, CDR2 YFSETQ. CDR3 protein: CASSTRQGEDTQYF. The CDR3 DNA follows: TGCGCCAGCAGCACGAGACAGGGGGAAGATACGCAGTATTTT.

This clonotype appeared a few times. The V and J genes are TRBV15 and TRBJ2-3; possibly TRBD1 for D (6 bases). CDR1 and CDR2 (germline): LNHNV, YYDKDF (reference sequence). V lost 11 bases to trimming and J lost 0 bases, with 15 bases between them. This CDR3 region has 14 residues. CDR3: CAARQDLSTDTQYF. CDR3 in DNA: TGTGCCGCCCGACAGGATTTAAGCACAGATACGCAGTATTTT.

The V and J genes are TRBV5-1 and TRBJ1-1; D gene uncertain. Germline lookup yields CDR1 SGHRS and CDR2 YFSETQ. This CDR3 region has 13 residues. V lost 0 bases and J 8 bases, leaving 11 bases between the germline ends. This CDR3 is CASSLVELGEAFF. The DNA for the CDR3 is TGCGCCAGCAGCTTGGTCGAGCTAGGGGAAGCTTTCTTT.

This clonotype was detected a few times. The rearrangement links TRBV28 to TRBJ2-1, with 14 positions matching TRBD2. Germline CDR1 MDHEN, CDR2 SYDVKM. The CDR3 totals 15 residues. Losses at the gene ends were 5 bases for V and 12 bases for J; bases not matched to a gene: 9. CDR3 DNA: TGTGCCAGCAGTCAACGACTAGCGGGGGGGCCTTGGCAGTTCTTC. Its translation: CASSQRLAGGPWQFF.

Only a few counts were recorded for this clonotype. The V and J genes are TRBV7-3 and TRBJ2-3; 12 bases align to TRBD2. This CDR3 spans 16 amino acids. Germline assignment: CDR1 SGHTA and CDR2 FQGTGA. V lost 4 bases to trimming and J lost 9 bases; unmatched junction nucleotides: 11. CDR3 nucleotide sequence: TGTGCCAGCAGCTCCAGACTAGCGGGGGCCCATAGAACGCAGTATTTT. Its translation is CASSSRLAGAHRTQYF.